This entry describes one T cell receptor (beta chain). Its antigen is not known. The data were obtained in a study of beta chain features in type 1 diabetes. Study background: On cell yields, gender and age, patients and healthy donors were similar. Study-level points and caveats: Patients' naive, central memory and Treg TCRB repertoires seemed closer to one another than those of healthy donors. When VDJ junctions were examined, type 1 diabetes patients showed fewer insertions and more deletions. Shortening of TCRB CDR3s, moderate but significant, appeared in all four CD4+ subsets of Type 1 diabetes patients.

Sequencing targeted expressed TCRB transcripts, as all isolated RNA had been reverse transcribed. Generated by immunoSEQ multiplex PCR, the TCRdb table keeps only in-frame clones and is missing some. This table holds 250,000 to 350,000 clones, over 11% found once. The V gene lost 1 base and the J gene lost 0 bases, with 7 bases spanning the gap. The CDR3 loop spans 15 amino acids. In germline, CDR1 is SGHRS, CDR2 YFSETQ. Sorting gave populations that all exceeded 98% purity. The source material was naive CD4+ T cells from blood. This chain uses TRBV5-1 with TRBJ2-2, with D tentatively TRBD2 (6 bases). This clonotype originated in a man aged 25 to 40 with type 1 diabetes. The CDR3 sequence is CASSLIAANTGELFF. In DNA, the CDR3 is TGCGCCAGCAGCTTGATAGCGGCGAACACCGGGGAGCTGTTTTTT.